The T cell receptor beta chain under discussion was sequenced for a study of glioma-infiltrating T cells after dendritic cell vaccination. Study overall: Dendritic cell vaccination trial patients had either newly diagnosed or recurrent glioblastoma. The study, taken as a whole, reports: Patients with more pretreatment TILs had longer time to progression and survival.

Amplification used 60 V beta primers and 13 J beta primers. Sequencing was performed with immunoSEQ multiplex PCR; in TCRdb, only in-frame clones are kept and a portion is missing. The table shows 72,000 or so clones, with around nine tenths occurring only once. CDR1 and CDR2 (germline): SGHDT, YYEEEE. The CDR3 totals 15 residues. V lost 1 base, J lost 8 bases, and 16 bases lay in between. Time point meaning: after dendritic cell vaccination, including at tumor progression/relapse. Isocitrate dehydrogenase mutation was absent in all glioblastoma patients. Notes on this clone: Its antigen is unidentified.

Sequenced here: blood, sampled after dendritic cell vaccination. The chain combines TRBV5-6 with TRBJ2-4, with D hard to call. The receptor comes from a human donor with glioblastoma. DNA for the CDR3: TGTGCCAGCAGCTTGACCGGGTCCCCCGAGGACATTCAGTACTTC. This gives the protein CASSLTGSPEDIQYF. Together with reference TRBV5-6 and TRBJ2-4, the CDR3 gives the full variable domain: DAGVTQSPTHLIKTRGQQVTLRCSPKSGHDTVSWYQQALGQGPQFIFQYYEEEERQRGNFPDRFSGHQFPNYSSELNVNALLLGDSALYLCASSLTGSPEDIQYFGAGTRLSVL.